The 29 T cell receptor beta chains below all came from one sample that was sequenced in a study of blood T cell repertoires in COVID-19. Here immunoSEQ multiplex PCR was the method, and the copy in TCRdb shows in-frame clones only, minus some. The sample lists about 270,000 clones; more than 65% were seen once. Source material: peripheral blood. The receptors originated from a woman aged 18-29 years with acute or convalescent COVID-19.

This chain joins TRBV10-2 and TRBJ1-2; 8 nucleotides match TRBD1. Germline trimming cut 4 bases from V and 6 bases from J; bases unmatched to any gene: 7. This CDR3 region has 14 residues. Germline V lookup: CDR1 WSHSY, CDR2 SAAADI. The CDR3 DNA reads TGCGCCAGCAGTGTTAGCCCGGACAGGGATGGCTACACCTTC. Protein: CASSVSPDRDGYTF.

This rearrangement joins TRBV9 to TRBJ2-7; tentative D call: TRBD2 (6 bases). The CDR3 has 15 residues. The germline V gene has CDR1 SGDLS and CDR2 YYNGEE. Trimming removed 2 bases from V and 6 bases from J, with 18 bases in between. Written as DNA, the CDR3 is TGTGCCAGCAGCGTTAACTTCGCGGGGAGCGCCGAGCAGTACTTC. Its translation is CASSVNFAGSAEQYF.

The chain couples TRBV6-5 to TRBJ2-7; TRBD2 agrees at 13 bases. The CDR3 is made up of 15 amino acids. CDR1 MNHEY and CDR2 SVGAGI come from the germline V gene. Trimming at V came to 4 bases and at J to 6 bases, leaving 6 bases not matched to a gene. The CDR3 DNA sequence: TGTGCCAGCAGTTCAAGACTAGCGGGAGGTAGCGAGCAGTACTTC. It is translated as CASSSRLAGGSEQYF.

The V call is TRBV12-3 or TRBV12-4, the J call TRBJ2-1, with a possible D match to TRBD2 (5 bases). V was cut by 6 bases and J by 7 bases, with 10 bases left in between. The CDR3 contains 12 residues. The DNA of the CDR3 is TGTGCCAGCAGGTTCGGCGGGAATGAGCAGTTCTTC. It specifies CASRFGGNEQFF.

This clone was picked up one time. The V gene is TRBV14, the J gene TRBJ2-1; 9 bases align to TRBD2. V lost 0 bases and J lost 4; bases outside the gene matches: 16. CDR3 length: 20 residues. From germline, CDR1 is SGHDN and CDR2 FVKESK. The CDR3 sequence is CASSQEGWLAGTPVYNEQFF. The CDR3 DNA reads as TGTGCCAGCAGCCAAGAAGGTTGGCTAGCGGGAACGCCGGTATACAATGAGCAGTTCTTC.

The gene calls are TRBV4-3 and TRBJ1-2; weak D call: TRBD1 (5 bases). Germline V gene lookup returns CDR1 LGHNA and CDR2 YSLEER. Deletions cut 0 bases from V and 4 bases from J, with 15 bases between. This CDR3 has 16 residues. The CDR3 nucleotides are TGCGCCAGCAGCCAAGATTATGGGGCGCGGGGCTATGGCTACACCTTC. It yields the protein CASSQDYGARGYGYTF.

The chain uses TRBV14 and TRBJ2-2, with 7 bases identical to TRBD2. Per germline, CDR1 SGHDN and CDR2 FVKESK. The CDR3 is 17 amino acids. J lost 1 base, V lost 1 base, and 6 bases had no gene match. The CDR3 nucleotides read TGTGCCAGCAGCCAAGGACGACTAGCCGAGAACACCGGGGAGCTGTTTTTT. It specifies CASSQGRLAENTGELFF. The full variable domain, with the rest looked up from reference TRBV14 and TRBJ2-2, is EAGVTQFPSHSVIEKGQTVTLRCDPISGHDNLYWYRRVMGKEIKFLLHFVKESKQDESGMPNNRFLAERTGGTYSTLKVQPAELEDSGVYFCASSQGRLAENTGELFFGEGSRLTVL.

This clone was seen more than once but under ten times. The chain has TRBV7-9 and TRBJ1-3; D not resolved. Germline V gene sequence: CDR1 SEHNR, CDR2 FQNEAQ (reference sequence). The length of the CDR3 is 16 residues. Trimming cost V 4 bases and J 3 bases, with 16 bases left between them. CDR3 nucleotides: TGTGCCAGCAGCTCCCTTGGGGAGGCAGATGGAAACACCATATATTTT. Translation: CASSSLGEADGNTIYF.

The chain uses TRBV7-2 and TRBJ2-7, with D possibly TRBD1 on 6 matching bases. The CDR3 consists of 15 residues. V lost 5 bases and J 2 bases, leaving 16 bases between the germline ends. The germline V gene has CDR1 SGHTA and CDR2 FQGNSA. The CDR3 loop reads CASSATDSTTYEQYF. In DNA form, the CDR3 reads TGTGCCAGCAGCGCCACGGACAGTACGACCTACGAGCAGTACTTC.

This clone is a singleton in its sample. This chain uses TRBV27 with TRBJ1-1, with TRBD1 as a possible D gene (6 bases). V was clipped by 3 bases and J by 4 bases, with 12 bases between them. This CDR3 has 14 residues. Germline V CDR1 and CDR2: MNHEY, SMNVEV (reference sequence). Here the CDR3 DNA reads TGTGCCAGCAGTTTGGGGGGGGGCGGCACTGAAGCTTTCTTT. This sequence encodes CASSLGGGGTEAFF.

This rearrangement joins TRBV25-1 to TRBJ2-1; 7 nucleotides agree with TRBD2. J lost 9 bases, V lost 4 bases, and 9 bases had no gene match. Germline V gene sequence: CDR1 MGHDK, CDR2 SYGVNS. The CDR3 contains 14 residues. CDR3 nucleotides: TGTGCCAGCAGTGTCAGCGGGACCGGGACTGAGCAGTTCTTC. Translation: CASSVSGTGTEQFF. The full variable domain, rest sourced from reference TRBV25-1 and TRBJ2-1, is EADIYQTPRYLVIGTGKKITLECSQTMGHDKMYWYQQDPGMELHLIHYSYGVNSTEKGDLSSESTVSRIRTEHFPLTLESARPSHTSQYLCASSVSGTGTEQFFGPGTRLTVL.

This chain connects TRBV19 to TRBJ1-1; 8 nucleotides align to TRBD1. V gave up 7 bases and J gave up 4 bases; unmatched junction bases: 5. Germline-derived CDR1 and CDR2 are LNHDA and SQIVND (reference sequence). The CDR3 sequence is 13 residues long. The CDR3 region is CASIFQGATEAFF. The DNA of the CDR3 is TGTGCCAGTATTTTTCAGGGGGCCACTGAAGCTTTCTTT.

J is TRBJ2-7 and V is TRBV7-2, with 9 positions matching TRBD1. With V trimmed by 4 bases and J by 6 bases, 10 bases remained unmatched. This CDR3 comprises 15 residues. The germline CDR1 and CDR2 sequences are SGHTA and FQGNSA. CDR3 coding DNA: TGTGCCAGCAGCTCACCGGGACAGGGTTCTCTCGAGCAGTACTTC. This translates into CASSSPGQGSLEQYF.

CDR3 DNA: TGTGCCAGCAGCTGGGGACTGGGCGGGAACACCGGGGAGCTGTTTTTT. Encoded protein: CASSWGLGGNTGELFF. The V gene is TRBV7-8, the J gene TRBJ2-2, with D tentatively TRBD2 (6 bases). Trimming removed 4 bases from V and 1 base from J, with 13 bases in between. In germline, CDR1 is SGHVS, CDR2 FQNEAQ. This CDR3 is built from 16 residues.

In the case of this clone: Other DNA sequences of this sample code for an identical CDR3. This chain joins TRBV6-5 and TRBJ1-5; possibly TRBD1 for D (6 bases). V lost 2 bases, J lost 6 bases, and 11 bases lay in between. The CDR3 contains 14 residues. CDR1 and CDR2 (germline): MNHEY, SVGAGI. The CDR3 DNA reads TGTGCCAGCAGTTACCGGGGGGGCGGTCAGCCCCAGCATTTT. This codes for CASSYRGGGQPQHF.

The rearrangement joins TRBV28 to TRBJ2-5; perhaps TRBD1 as D (5 bases). The germline V and J ends were trimmed by 2 bases and 5 bases, with 9 bases remaining between them. The length of the CDR3 is 13 residues. Germline V lookup: CDR1 MDHEN, CDR2 SYDVKM. The CDR3 spells CASSLQGWETQYF. CDR3 DNA: TGTGCCAGCAGTTTACAGGGATGGGAGACCCAGTACTTC.

This chain connects TRBV5-6 to TRBJ2-7, with 11 bases matching TRBD2. V shed 0 bases and J 0 bases; nucleotides not matched to a gene: 5. The CDR3 has 17 amino acids. The germline gives CDR1 SGHDT, CDR2 YYEEEE. DNA of the CDR3: TGTGCCAGCAGCTTGGGGCTAGCGGGAGGAAGCTCCTACGAGCAGTACTTC. Its protein product is CASSLGLAGGSSYEQYF.

This clone was counted ten times or more. V usage is TRBV7-2 and J usage is TRBJ1-2, with unresolved D. Germline CDR1 reads SGHTA; CDR2 reads FQGNSA. Trimming stripped 5 bases from V and 0 bases from J, with 4 bases between. This CDR3 contains 12 residues. As DNA, the CDR3 is TGTGCCAGCAGCCCCGCTAACTATGGCTACACCTTC. Protein product: CASSPANYGYTF. The full variable domain, rest sourced from reference TRBV7-2 and TRBJ1-2, is GAGVSQSPSNKVTEKGKDVELRCDPISGHTALYWYRQSLGQGLEFLIYFQGNSAPDKSGLPSDRFSAERTGGSVSTLTIQRTQQEDSAVYLCASSPANYGYTFGSGTRLTVV.

This rearrangement joins TRBV28 to TRBJ1-5, with TRBD1 identical over 7 bases. This CDR3 has 16 residues. V lost 3 bases and J lost 9; bases outside the gene matches: 14. Germline CDR1 is MDHEN and CDR2 is SYDVKM. CDR3 in amino acids: CASSFNRGTMWRPQHF. DNA of the CDR3: TGTGCCAGCAGTTTTAACAGGGGAACGATGTGGCGGCCCCAGCATTTT. Variable domain in full (rest from reference TRBV28 and TRBJ1-5): DVKVTQSSRYLVKRTGEKVFLECVQDMDHENMFWYRQDPGLGLRLIYFSYDVKMKEKGDIPEGYSVSREKKERFSLILESASTNQTSMYLCASSFNRGTMWRPQHFGDGTRLSIL.

This clone was counted between two and nine times. The J gene is TRBJ1-6, the V gene TRBV21-1; the D call in the table, TRBD1, was not verified against the DNA. TRBV21-1 is flagged as a pseudogene. The CDR3 has 17 residues. The CDR3 DNA reads TGTGCCAGCAGCAAAATGGGACAGGGACCCTATAATTCACCCCTCCACTTT. It encodes CASSKMGQGPYNSPLHF.

V and J are TRBV6-5 and TRBJ2-3; D is unclear. The CDR3 totals 15 residues. CDR1 and CDR2 from the germline V gene are MNHEY and SVGAGI. Trimming pared 7 bases from V and 0 bases from J, leaving 14 bases between. This chain's CDR3 is CASKRAQSSTDTQYF. The CDR3 DNA follows: TGTGCCAGCAAACGAGCGCAATCTAGCACAGATACGCAGTATTTT.

The rearrangement links TRBV24-1 to TRBJ2-5; 7 bases are a match to TRBD2. V trimming: 5 bases; J trimming: 0 bases; junction bases outside the gene matches: 2. From germline, CDR1 is KGHDR and CDR2 SFDVKD. The CDR3 runs to 14 residues. The chain's CDR3 is CATSGLANQETQYF. The CDR3 DNA follows: TGTGCCACCAGTGGACTAGCCAACCAAGAGACCCAGTACTTC.

The V gene is TRBV18, the J gene TRBJ1-1; 7 bases match TRBD1. The CDR3 has 16 residues. V gave up 3 bases and J gave up 5 bases; unmatched junction bases: 12. The V gene's germline CDR1 is KGHSH and CDR2 LQKENI. The CDR3: CASSPGWQGVMTEAFF. CDR3 bases: TGTGCCAGCTCACCGGGTTGGCAGGGGGTTATGACTGAAGCTTTCTTT.

The chain carries TRBV5-1 and TRBJ2-2; no clear D gene. V was cut by 0 bases and J by 3 bases, with 9 bases left in between. CDR1 and CDR2 (germline): SGHRS, YFSETQ. The CDR3 spans 15 residues. CDR3: CASSLGAFDTGELFF. CDR3 bases: TGCGCCAGCAGCTTGGGCGCTTTCGACACCGGGGAGCTGTTTTTT. The entire variable domain, with the rest obtained from reference TRBV5-1 and TRBJ2-2, is as follows: KAGVTQTPRYLIKTRGQQVTLSCSPISGHRSVSWYQQTPGQGLQFLFEYFSETQRNKGNFPGRFSGRQFSNSRSEMNVSTLELGDSALYLCASSLGAFDTGELFFGEGSRLTVL.

This clone appeared once. V is TRBV15 and J is TRBJ2-7, with TRBD2 matching 13 bases. The length of the CDR3 is 17 residues. The V and J ends lost 0 bases and 5 bases, in that order; junction bases with no gene match: 7. Germline V gene sequence: CDR1 LNHNV, CDR2 YYDKDF (reference sequence). CDR3 coding DNA: TGTGCCACCAGCAGAGATCGAGGACTAGCGGGAGATCACGAGCAGTACTTC. This sequence encodes CATSRDRGLAGDHEQYF.

The chain combines TRBV5-6 with TRBJ1-1; 8 positions agree with TRBD1. CDR1 is SGHDT and CDR2 is YYEEEE in the germline V gene. V trimming: 4 bases; J trimming: 7 bases; junction bases outside the gene matches: 6. There are 13 residues in the CDR3. The CDR3 nucleotides are TGTGCCAGCAGCCCGGACAGGGCAATTGAAGCTTTCTTT. As protein: CASSPDRAIEAFF.

CDR3 coding DNA: TGTGCCACCAGCAGCGGACAGGGAGGTAGGGGGACCCAGTACTTC. It is translated as CATSSGQGGRGTQYF. The chain couples TRBV15 to TRBJ2-5, with TRBD1 matching over 8 bases. Germline CDR1 and CDR2: LNHNV and YYDKDF (reference sequence). V gave up 3 bases and J gave up 7 bases; unmatched junction bases: 10. The CDR3 is made up of 15 amino acids.

V and J are TRBV30 and TRBJ2-7, with 8 bases lining up with TRBD2. The CDR3 is 14 residues long. Germline-derived CDR1 and CDR2 are GTSNPN and SVGIG (reference sequence). The V and J ends lost 5 bases and 5 bases, in that order; junction bases with no gene match: 11. This CDR3 reads CAWGPGSGTHEQYF. DNA for the CDR3: TGTGCCTGGGGGCCGGGTAGCGGGACCCACGAGCAGTACTTC. Drawing the rest from reference TRBV30 and TRBJ2-7, the complete variable domain is SQTIHQWPATLVQPVGSPLSLECTVEGTSNPNLYWYRQAAGRGLQLLFYSVGIGQISSEVPQNLSASRPQDRQFILSSKKLLLSDSGFYLCAWGPGSGTHEQYFGPGTRLTVT.

The chain couples TRBV3-1 (or the pseudogene TRBV3-2) to TRBJ2-5; TRBD1 is a possible D gene (8 bases). The CDR3 has 15 residues. Trimming removed 0 bases at V and 7 bases at J, with 15 bases between. Germline V gives CDR1 LGHDT, CDR2 YNNKEL (reference sequence). In DNA form, the CDR3 reads TGTGCCAGCAGCCAAGATGGACAGGGCGGGGGGACCCAGTACTTC. Amino acid sequence: CASSQDGQGGGTQYF.